A single sample is the source of the 19 T cell receptor beta chains below, sequenced in a study of blood T cell repertoires in COVID-19. Some clones are missing from TCRdb's copy, which holds only in-frame ones; the method was immunoSEQ multiplex PCR. The table has a few hundred thousand clones, approximately 83% seen once. The source material was PBMCs or T cells enriched from blood (not recorded which). The receptor source for this set is a man aged 25-45 years who had recovered from COVID-19.

The rearrangement uses TRBV5-1 and TRBJ1-2; D unclear. The CDR3 is made up of 14 amino acids. Trimming stripped 3 bases from V and 5 bases from J, with 14 bases between. The germline V gene encodes CDR1 SGHRS and CDR2 YFSETQ. The CDR3 nucleotides read TGCGCCAGCAGCTCGGACTTCGAGAGATATGGCTACACCTTC. Translation: CASSSDFERYGYTF. Using reference TRBV5-1 and TRBJ1-2 for the parts outside the CDR3, the full variable domain is KAGVTQTPRYLIKTRGQQVTLSCSPISGHRSVSWYQQTPGQGLQFLFEYFSETQRNKGNFPGRFSGRQFSNSRSEMNVSTLELGDSALYLCASSSDFERYGYTFGSGTRLTVV.

This clone was recorded once. The chain is built from TRBV4-3 and TRBJ2-5; weak D call: TRBD1 (5 bases). V was trimmed by 0 bases and J by 5 bases, leaving 10 bases between them. Per the germline V gene, CDR1 is LGHNA and CDR2 is YSLEER. The CDR3 length is 14 residues. CDR3 nucleotide sequence: TGCGCCAGCAGCCAAGACAGGGTTGGGGAGACCCAGTACTTC. Translation gives CASSQDRVGETQYF.

The chain has TRBV18 and TRBJ1-1, with D tentatively TRBD1 (5 bases). V was pared by 6 bases and J by 4 bases, with 12 bases between. CDR1 KGHSH and CDR2 LQKENI come from the germline V gene. This CDR3 has 13 residues. The CDR3 sequence: CASSQGVSTEAFF. The CDR3 nucleotides read TGTGCCAGCTCGCAGGGTGTAAGCACTGAAGCTTTCTTT.

V usage is TRBV7-6 and J usage is TRBJ2-6, with a tentative D call TRBD1 (6 bases). CDR3 size: 16 residues. Germline CDR1 and CDR2: SGHVS and FNYEAQ. Deletions cut 3 bases from V and 1 base from J, with 10 bases between. The CDR3 loop reads CASSFDRRSGANVLTF. CDR3 nucleotides: TGTGCCAGCAGCTTTGACAGGCGGTCTGGGGCCAACGTCCTGACTTTC.

To note about this clone: Different DNA sequences within this sample yield the same CDR3. J is TRBJ1-2 and V is TRBV5-6; TRBD1 matches at 7 bases. Germline loops: CDR1 SGHDT, CDR2 YYEEEE. This CDR3 is 13 amino acids long. Germline trimming cut 4 bases from V and 6 bases from J; bases unmatched to any gene: 6. The CDR3 coding sequence is TGTGCCAGCAGCCTTAGACAGGGCGATGGCTACACCTTC. This encodes CASSLRQGDGYTF.

V is TRBV5-4 and J is TRBJ1-2, with 10 nucleotides matching TRBD1. V shed 3 bases and J 5 bases; nucleotides not matched to a gene: 7. This CDR3 contains 15 residues. Germline CDR1 is SGHNT and CDR2 is YYREEE (reference sequence). CDR3 sequence: CASSSRDRGLYGYTF. DNA for the CDR3: TGTGCCAGCAGCTCGCGAGACAGGGGGCTATATGGCTACACCTTC.

The chain uses TRBV7-9 and TRBJ2-4, with TRBD2 matching 10 bases. From germline, CDR1 is SEHNR and CDR2 FQNEAQ (reference sequence). J was trimmed by 0 bases and V by 6 bases; bases with no gene match: 2. This CDR3 contains 15 residues. The CDR3 DNA reads TGTGCCAGCAGTCCTAGCGGGGGAGCCAAAAACATTCAGTACTTC. Translated: CASSPSGGAKNIQYF.

The chain joins TRBV7-9 to TRBJ1-1; D might be TRBD1 (6 bases). The CDR3 is made up of 13 amino acids. The V and J ends lost 8 bases and 1 base respectively, with 11 bases between them. Germline CDR1 is SEHNR and CDR2 is FQNEAQ (reference sequence). The CDR3 DNA reads TGTGCCAGCCACAGGGTAGAGAACACTGAAGCTTTCTTT. Its protein product is CASHRVENTEAFF.

The CDR3 spells CSVGVGSRYTDTQYF. As DNA, the CDR3 is TGCAGCGTTGGGGTCGGGAGCCGATACACAGATACGCAGTATTTT. The chain couples TRBV29-1 to TRBJ2-3; tentative D call: TRBD2 (6 bases). V shed 4 bases and J shed 2 bases, with 16 bases lying between them. The CDR3 is 15 amino acids. Germline assignment: CDR1 SQVTM and CDR2 ANQGSEA.

This chain connects TRBV25-1 to TRBJ1-1, with TRBD1 matching 7 bases. V trimming: 4 bases; J trimming: 5 bases; junction bases outside the gene matches: 13. This CDR3 comprises 16 residues. Germline V gives CDR1 MGHDK, CDR2 SYGVNS. In DNA, the CDR3 is TGTGCCAGCAGTGCCCTAGAGGGGGCGAAGTATACTGAAGCTTTCTTT. This translates into CASSALEGAKYTEAFF.

The chain links TRBV18 to TRBJ2-7; a possible D gene is TRBD1 (5 bases). The CDR3 runs to 18 residues. The ends were cut back, 2 bases at V and 3 bases at J, with 23 bases in the middle. Germline V gene lookup returns CDR1 KGHSH and CDR2 LQKENI. CDR3 in DNA: TGTGCCAGCTCACCATTTACACTACCTTGGCAGGGTAACTACGAGCAGTACTTC. Translated: CASSPFTLPWQGNYEQYF.

The rearrangement uses TRBV10-3 and TRBJ1-6; TRBD1 is a possible D gene (5 bases). Per the germline V gene, CDR1 is ENHRY and CDR2 is SYGVKD. V lost 4 bases and J 0 bases, leaving 7 bases between the germline ends. This CDR3 contains 15 residues. CDR3 sequence: CAISADSSYNSPLHF. The CDR3 DNA sequence: TGTGCCATCAGTGCCGACAGCTCCTATAATTCACCCCTCCACTTT.

This chain connects TRBV7-2 to TRBJ2-7; 8 nucleotides agree with TRBD2. The CDR3 covers 15 residues. The germline CDR1 and CDR2 sequences are SGHTA and FQGNSA. Trimming cost V 0 bases and J 3 bases; bases outside gene matches: 4. CDR3 bases: TGTGCCAGCAGCTTAGCGGCGGGGGGTGACTACGAGCAGTACTTC. Residues: CASSLAAGGDYEQYF.

The chain couples TRBV7-6 to TRBJ2-2; the D gene is possibly TRBD1 (6 bases). Germline CDR1 is SGHVS and CDR2 is FNYEAQ. The CDR3 has 17 residues. The V end was cut by 1 base, the J end by 1 base, with 13 bases between. The DNA for the CDR3 is TGTGCCAGCAGCTTAGGGGCGACAGGACAGAACACCGGGGAGCTGTTTTTT. Translated, it gives CASSLGATGQNTGELFF.

This sequence joins TRBV6-1 and TRBJ1-6; possibly TRBD1 for D (5 bases). The V gene lost 11 bases and the J gene lost 7 bases, with 18 bases spanning the gap. Germline V gene sequence: CDR1 MNHNS, CDR2 SASEGT. This CDR3 contains 14 residues. The CDR3 loop is CAEGEGTANSPLHF. CDR3 coding DNA: TGTGCCGAAGGGGAGGGGACCGCGAATTCACCCCTCCACTTT.

The chain recombines TRBV7-2 with TRBJ1-2; the match to TRBD1 covers 8 bases. From germline, CDR1 is SGHTA and CDR2 FQGNSA. The CDR3 runs 13 residues. The ends lost 6 bases at V and 8 bases at J; junction bases unmatched: 8. The CDR3 spells CASRSGGLLGYTF. For the CDR3, the DNA is TGTGCCAGCAGATCAGGGGGCCTCCTGGGCTACACCTTC.

The rearrangement joins TRBV6-5 to TRBJ2-7; 7 positions agree with TRBD1. V was clipped by 5 bases and J by 6 bases; unmatched bases: 13. Per germline, CDR1 MNHEY and CDR2 SVGAGI. The CDR3 contains 15 residues. In nucleotides, the CDR3 is TGTGCCAGCAGTCCAATTTCGACAGGGAGCAGCGAGCAGTACTTC. Protein: CASSPISTGSSEQYF.

Of note for this clone: Within the sample, other DNA sequences also encode this same CDR3. This sequence joins TRBV25-1 and TRBJ1-6, with no clear D. Trimming removed 1 base at V and 4 bases at J, with 5 bases between. In germline, CDR1 is MGHDK, CDR2 SYGVNS. The CDR3 totals 14 residues. CDR3 sequence (DNA): TGTGCCAGCAGTGAATCGGGGTATAATTCACCCCTCCACTTT. Its translation: CASSESGYNSPLHF. Full variable domain (rest looked up from reference TRBV25-1 and TRBJ1-6): EADIYQTPRYLVIGTGKKITLECSQTMGHDKMYWYQQDPGMELHLIHYSYGVNSTEKGDLSSESTVSRIRTEHFPLTLESARPSHTSQYLCASSESGYNSPLHFGNGTRLTVT.

The CDR3 DNA reads TGCGCCAGCAGCATTGGTGGGGGGTCCCACGAGCAGTACTTC. Its protein product is CASSIGGGSHEQYF. V is TRBV5-1 and J is TRBJ2-7; D possibly corresponds to TRBD2 (6 bases). CDR3 length: 14 residues. Trimming removed 4 bases from V and 5 bases from J, with 16 bases in between. The germline gives CDR1 SGHRS, CDR2 YFSETQ.